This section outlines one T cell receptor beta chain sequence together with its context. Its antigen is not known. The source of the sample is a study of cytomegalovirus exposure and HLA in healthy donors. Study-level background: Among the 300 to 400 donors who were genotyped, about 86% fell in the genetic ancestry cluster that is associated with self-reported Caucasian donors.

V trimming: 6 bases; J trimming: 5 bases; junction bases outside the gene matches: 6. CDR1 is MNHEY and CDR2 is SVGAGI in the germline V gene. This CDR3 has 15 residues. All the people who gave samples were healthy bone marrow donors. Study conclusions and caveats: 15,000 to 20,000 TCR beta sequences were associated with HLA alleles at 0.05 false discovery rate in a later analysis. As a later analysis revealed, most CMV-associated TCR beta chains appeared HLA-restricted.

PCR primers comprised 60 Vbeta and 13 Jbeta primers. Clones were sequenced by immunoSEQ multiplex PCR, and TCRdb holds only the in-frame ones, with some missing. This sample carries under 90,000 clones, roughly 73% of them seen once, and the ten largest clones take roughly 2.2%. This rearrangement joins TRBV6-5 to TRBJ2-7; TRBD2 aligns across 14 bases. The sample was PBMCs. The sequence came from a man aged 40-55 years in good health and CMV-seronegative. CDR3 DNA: TGTGCCAGCAGCCGAGGACTAGCGGGAGGACACGAGCAGTACTTC. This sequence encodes CASSRGLAGGHEQYF.